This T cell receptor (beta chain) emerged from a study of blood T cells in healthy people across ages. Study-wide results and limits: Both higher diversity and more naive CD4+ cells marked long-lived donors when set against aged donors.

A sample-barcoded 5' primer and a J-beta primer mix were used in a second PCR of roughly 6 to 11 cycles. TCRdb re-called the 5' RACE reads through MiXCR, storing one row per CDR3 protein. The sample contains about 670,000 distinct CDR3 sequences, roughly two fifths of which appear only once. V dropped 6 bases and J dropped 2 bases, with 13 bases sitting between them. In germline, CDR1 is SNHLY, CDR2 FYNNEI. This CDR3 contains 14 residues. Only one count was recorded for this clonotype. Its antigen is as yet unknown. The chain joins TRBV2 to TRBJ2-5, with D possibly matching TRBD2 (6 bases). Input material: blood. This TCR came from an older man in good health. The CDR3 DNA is TGTGCCAGCAGGGATTGGAGGGGTCAAGAGACCCAGTACTTC. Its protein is CASRDWRGQETQYF.